This T cell receptor beta chain was documented in a study of blood T cell repertoires in COVID-19. At the level of the study: Sample material is recorded as cDNA or gDNA derived from T cells, B-cell-depleted T cells, or PBMCs.

Participants spanned ages about 18 to 95 years and resided in some 22 US areas. Assignment of participants to cohorts was predicated upon participant-reported clinical history. TCRdb's copy holds only in-frame clones and misses some; the assay was immunoSEQ multiplex PCR. Altogether roughly 190,000 clones are present, about 80% being singletons, with the ten largest covering less than 5.5%. The origin of this receptor is an older woman with acute COVID-19. Sequencing was carried out using PBMCs or T cells enriched from blood (not recorded which).

The chain's CDR3 is CASRSGATNEKLFF. The CDR3 bases are TGTGCCAGCAGGTCGGGGGCAACTAATGAAAAACTGTTTTTT. V usage is TRBV2 and J usage is TRBJ1-4; possible D gene TRBD1, 5 bases. Trimming took 6 bases from V and 0 from J, leaving 8 bases between them. The CDR3 runs 14 residues. Germline V CDR1 and CDR2: SNHLY, FYNNEI.